The present T cell receptor (beta chain) was sequenced within a study of OX40 agonist ivuxolimab in advanced cancers. The V gene's germline CDR1 is KGHSH and CDR2 LQKENI. V was clipped by 1 base and J by 1 base, with 7 bases between them. The CDR3 is 14 amino acids. Study findings and constraints: Among some nonresponders, normalized T-cell clonal expansion was also low. At 0.1 to 3.0 mg/kg, clonal expansion of CD4+ and CD8+ blood T cells had occurred by week 6.

Measured with immunoSEQ multiplex PCR; TCRdb has only the in-frame clones, and not every one. The table has about 80,000 clones, approximately 84% seen once. On this clone: Its target is not known.

The source material was CD4+ or CD8+ T cells sorted from blood, sampled in a trial of the OX40 agonist ivuxolimab. The chain uses TRBV18 and TRBJ1-1; D is uncertain. This TCR was recovered from an adult with an advanced solid tumor such as melanoma, head and neck, liver or kidney cancer. The CDR3, as DNA: TGTGCCAGCTCACCACAGGGCAAGAACACTGAAGCTTTCTTT. It yields the protein CASSPQGKNTEAFF.